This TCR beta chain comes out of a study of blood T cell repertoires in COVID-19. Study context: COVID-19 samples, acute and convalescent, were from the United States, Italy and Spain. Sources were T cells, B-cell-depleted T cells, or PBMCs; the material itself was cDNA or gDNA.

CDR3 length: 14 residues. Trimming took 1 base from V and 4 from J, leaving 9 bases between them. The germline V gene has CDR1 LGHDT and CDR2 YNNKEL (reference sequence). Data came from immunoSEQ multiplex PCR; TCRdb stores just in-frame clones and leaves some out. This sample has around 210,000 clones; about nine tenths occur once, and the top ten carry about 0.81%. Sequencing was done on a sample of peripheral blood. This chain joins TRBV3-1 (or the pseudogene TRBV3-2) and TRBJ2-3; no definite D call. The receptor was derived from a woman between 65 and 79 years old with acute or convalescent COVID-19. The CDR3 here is CASSQAQEADTQYF. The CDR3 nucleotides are TGTGCCAGCAGCCAAGCCCAGGAAGCAGATACGCAGTATTTT.